A single sample gave rise to the 21 T cell receptor beta chains below, sequenced in a study of neoadjuvant nivolumab and ipilimumab in lung cancer (dated by TCRdb to about 2020). The time point label of this sample denotes: at surgical resection after neoadjuvant nivolumab +/- ipilimumab. Libraries came from the immunoSEQ multiplex PCR assay. TCRdb carries this immuneACCESS record with in-frame sequences only. Its versions omit some clonotypes, under half of them owing to an unresolved V gene in the studies checked, with the rest unexplained. This sample holds about 7,800 clones; under 90% were observed only once. The ten top clones hold 2.4% of the sample. The sequencing used tumor tissue, collected after neoadjuvant nivolumab, alone or with ipilimumab, at or shortly before surgery. The receptors derive from an adult with non-small cell lung cancer. Some clones in this sample may be carry-over from other donors' samples.

This chain connects TRBV30 to TRBJ2-1; 8 positions agree with TRBD2. With 3 bases clipped from V and 6 bases from J, the junction kept 13 bases outside the gene matches. The CDR3 sequence is 16 residues long. Looked up from germline, CDR1 is GTSNPN and CDR2 is SVGIG (reference sequence). CDR3 residues: CAWRAQSGGPTNEQFF. Written as DNA, the CDR3 is TGTGCCTGGAGGGCTCAAAGCGGGGGCCCGACCAATGAGCAGTTCTTC.

V gene TRBV7-2 combines with J gene TRBJ2-5; perhaps TRBD1 as D (5 bases). V was clipped by 3 bases and J by 4 bases, with 15 bases between them. The germline gives CDR1 SGHTA, CDR2 FQGNSA. This CDR3 region has 15 residues. CDR3: CASSFAGRVGETQYF. CDR3 DNA: TGTGCCAGCAGCTTCGCAGGCAGGGTAGGAGAGACCCAGTACTTC.

The chain is built from TRBV6-4 and TRBJ2-1; 11 bases align to TRBD1. Looked up from germline, CDR1 is MRHNA and CDR2 is SNTAGT. The CDR3 is made up of 14 amino acids. Trimming removed 6 bases from V and 6 bases from J; junction bases left unmatched: 4. The CDR3 is CASSPGTGGNEQFF. The CDR3 nucleotides are TGTGCCAGCAGCCCAGGGACAGGGGGCAATGAGCAGTTCTTC.

The DNA for the CDR3 is TGTGCCAGCACCCCCACAGGGGGCGATGGCTACACCTTC. This encodes CASTPTGGDGYTF. This chain links TRBV27 with TRBJ1-2, with TRBD1 matching over 9 bases. The germline CDR1 and CDR2 sequences are MNHEY and SMNVEV (reference sequence). The CDR3 has 13 amino acids. V shed 7 bases and J 6 bases; nucleotides not matched to a gene: 6.

This chain links TRBV2 with TRBJ2-7; the match to TRBD1 covers 9 bases. V lost 3 bases, J lost 9 bases, and 9 bases stayed unmatched. The germline V gene encodes CDR1 SNHLY and CDR2 FYNNEI. The CDR3 covers 14 residues. CDR3 in amino acids: CASSDGTGTPRQYF. The CDR3 DNA reads as TGTGCCAGCAGTGACGGGACAGGGACCCCTCGGCAGTACTTC.

This clone came up once. J is TRBJ2-2 and V is TRBV7-3; the D is unclear. The CDR3 covers 14 residues. V lost 1 base to trimming and J lost 4 bases, with 7 bases between them. The V gene's germline CDR1 is SGHTA and CDR2 FQGTGA. The CDR3, as DNA: TGTGCCAGCAGCTTAATGGGGTCCACCGGGGAGCTGTTTTTT. It is translated as CASSLMGSTGELFF.

The table lists this clone with a count of one. The chain is built from TRBV6-5 and TRBJ1-4; a weak D match, TRBD1 (6 bases). The germline gives CDR1 MNHEY, CDR2 SVGAGI. The CDR3 is made up of 15 amino acids. Trimming took off 6 bases at V and 10 bases at J, with 21 bases between the two ends. CDR3 sequence reads: CASSLGGSGEGKLFF. For the CDR3, the DNA is TGTGCCAGCAGCCTAGGGGGGTCGGGGGAAGGAAAACTGTTTTTT.

This rearrangement joins TRBV6-1 to TRBJ2-7; D possibly matches TRBD1 or TRBD2 (5 bases each). V lost 11 bases to trimming and J lost 3 bases, with 11 bases between them. The CDR3 covers 11 residues. Looked up from germline, CDR1 is MNHNS and CDR2 is SASEGT. The CDR3, as DNA: TGTGCCGGGTATGGGGGCTACGAGCAGTACTTC. Encoded protein: CAGYGGYEQYF.

The rearrangement joins TRBV5-1 to TRBJ2-5; D is unclear. The CDR3 runs to 13 residues. Trimming removed 0 bases from V and 5 bases from J, with 8 bases in between. CDR1 is SGHRS and CDR2 is YFSETQ in the germline V gene. The CDR3 region has the DNA TGCGCCAGCAGCTTGGAGGTTGTCGAGACCCAGTACTTC. The encoded protein is CASSLEVVETQYF.

The sample holds one count of this clone. The chain has TRBV27 and TRBJ2-5, with D perhaps matching TRBD1 (6 bases). Trimming pared 4 bases from V and 3 bases from J, leaving 9 bases between. Per the germline V gene, CDR1 is MNHEY and CDR2 is SMNVEV (reference sequence). This CDR3 has 13 amino acids. CDR3 DNA: TGTGCCAGCAGTTCGGACAGAGAAGAGACCCAGTACTTC. Translation: CASSSDREETQYF.

The chain joins TRBV5-1 to TRBJ2-7; 7 bases match TRBD1. Germline-derived CDR1 and CDR2 are SGHRS and YFSETQ. V lost 4 bases to trimming and J lost 6 bases; unmatched junction nucleotides: 7. This CDR3 region has 13 residues. CDR3 protein: CASSTPQGSEQYF. The CDR3 DNA reads TGCGCCAGCAGCACACCACAGGGGAGCGAGCAGTACTTC. Based on the CDR3 plus reference TRBV5-1 and TRBJ2-7, the full variable domain is KAGVTQTPRYLIKTRGQQVTLSCSPISGHRSVSWYQQTPGQGLQFLFEYFSETQRNKGNFPGRFSGRQFSNSRSEMNVSTLELGDSALYLCASSTPQGSEQYFGPGTRLTVT.

J is TRBJ1-5 and V is TRBV20-1; D is ambiguous. The germline CDR1 and CDR2 sequences are DFQATT and SNEGSKA (reference sequence). This CDR3 region has 10 residues. Trimming cost V 5 bases and J 11 bases, with 10 bases left between them. This CDR3 is CSALGETQHF. DNA of the CDR3: TGCAGTGCTTTGGGCGAGACCCAGCATTTT.

V and J are TRBV5-1 and TRBJ1-3; D uncertain. The germline V and J ends were trimmed by 2 bases and 2 bases, with 8 bases remaining between them. The length of the CDR3 is 14 residues. Germline CDR1 is SGHRS and CDR2 is YFSETQ. CDR3 sequence: CASSLPSPGNTIYF. The CDR3 DNA reads TGCGCCAGCAGCTTACCCAGCCCTGGAAACACCATATATTTT.

This chain joins TRBV30 and TRBJ1-1; 8 positions agree with TRBD1. Germline V gives CDR1 GTSNPN, CDR2 SVGIG (reference sequence). This CDR3 region has 15 residues. J lost 6 bases, V lost 6 bases, and 15 bases had no gene match. In DNA form, the CDR3 reads TGTGCCTGCAGACAGGGGCCGATCGTTTTAGCTGAAGCTTTCTTT. Translated: CACRQGPIVLAEAFF. The full variable domain, with the rest looked up from reference TRBV30 and TRBJ1-1, is SQTIHQWPATLVQPVGSPLSLECTVEGTSNPNLYWYRQAAGRGLQLLFYSVGIGQISSEVPQNLSASRPQDRQFILSSKKLLLSDSGFYLCACRQGPIVLAEAFFGQGTRLTVV.

V gene TRBV5-4 combines with J gene TRBJ1-2, with D perhaps matching TRBD1 (6 bases). Between the trimmed V and J ends, which lost 0 bases and 11 bases, there was a span of 17 bases. The CDR3 contains 14 residues. The V gene's germline CDR1 is SGHNT and CDR2 YYREEE (reference sequence). The CDR3, as DNA: TGTGCCAGCAGCTTGGTGCTCGGGGGCGCAGGGTACACCTTC. Amino acids: CASSLVLGGAGYTF.

The V gene is TRBV18, the J gene TRBJ1-1; tentative D call: TRBD1 (5 bases). Trimming cost V 4 bases and J 8 bases, with 8 bases left between them. From germline, CDR1 is KGHSH and CDR2 LQKENI. This CDR3 contains 11 residues. CDR3 in DNA: TGTGCCAGCTCACTCCGGGACGAAGCTTTCTTT. Protein product: CASSLRDEAFF.

This chain connects TRBV7-2 to TRBJ1-5; no reliable D call. Trimming stripped 6 bases from V and 3 bases from J, with 6 bases between. The CDR3 has 12 amino acids. In germline, CDR1 is SGHTA, CDR2 FQGNSA. The chain's CDR3 is CASRPFNQPQHF. In DNA, the CDR3 is TGTGCCAGCAGACCCTTCAATCAGCCCCAGCATTTT.

The gene calls are TRBV7-8 and TRBJ2-3, with D perhaps matching TRBD1 (5 bases). V lost 1 base and J lost 0, with 8 bases in between. Germline loops: CDR1 SGHVS, CDR2 FQNEAQ. This CDR3 has 15 amino acids. The CDR3 is CASSLDRGSTDTQYF. As DNA, the CDR3 is TGTGCCAGCAGCTTAGATAGGGGTAGCACAGATACGCAGTATTTT.

The chain links TRBV2 to TRBJ2-2, with D possibly being TRBD1 or TRBD2 (5 bases each). V gave up 4 bases and J gave up 4 bases, with 16 bases separating them. CDR1 and CDR2 from the germline V gene are SNHLY and FYNNEI. The CDR3 has 16 amino acids. CDR3 region: CASSVLGPPGTGELFF. CDR3 bases: TGTGCCAGCAGTGTGTTGGGACCCCCGGGCACCGGGGAGCTGTTTTTT.

The chain links TRBV14 to TRBJ1-3, with a weak D call TRBD1 (5 bases). CDR1 SGHDN and CDR2 FVKESK come from the germline V gene. The CDR3 spans 17 residues. Between the trimmed V and J ends, which lost 2 bases and 0 bases, there was a span of 14 bases. CDR3 nucleotides: TGTGCCAGCAGCCAACCCGGGACCCAGAGCTCTGGAAACACCATATATTTT. Protein product: CASSQPGTQSSGNTIYF.

This rearrangement joins TRBV19 to TRBJ2-7; D is uncertain. Germline V gene lookup returns CDR1 LNHDA and CDR2 SQIVND (reference sequence). The CDR3 has 13 residues. V was trimmed by 8 bases and J by 3 bases, leaving 14 bases between them. Here the CDR3 DNA reads TGTGCCAGTTCCGAGGACGGATACTACGAGCAGTACTTC. This codes for CASSEDGYYEQYF. Supplemented by reference TRBV19 and TRBJ2-7, the full variable domain reads DGGITQSPKYLFRKEGQNVTLSCEQNLNHDAMYWYRQDPGQGLRLIYYSQIVNDFQKGDIAEGYSVSREKKESFPLTVTSAQKNPTAFYLCASSEDGYYEQYFGPGTRLTVT.